This TCR beta chain was sequenced during a study of blood T cell repertoires in COVID-19. Across the whole study: COVID-19 samples from acute and convalescent phases originated in the United States, Italy and Spain.

Repertoires were generated with immunoSEQ multiplex PCR, while TCRdb's copy carries only in-frame clones and drops some. The sample contains about 250,000 clones, 80% to 85% of which appear only once. The germline CDR1 and CDR2 sequences are MNHEY and SMNVEV (reference sequence). V dropped 4 bases and J dropped 10; count of bases not matched to a gene: 6. This CDR3 region has 13 residues. This sequence was found in a middle-aged man with acute or convalescent COVID-19. The chain couples TRBV27 to TRBJ2-1; the match to TRBD2 covers 8 bases. Material: peripheral blood. The CDR3 DNA reads as TGTGCCAGCAGTTCCCGGGAGGGAGGGGAGCAGTTCTTC. Residues: CASSSREGGEQFF.